The rows below give T cell receptor beta chains drawn from one sample of a study of cytomegalovirus exposure and HLA in healthy donors. TCRdb's copy holds only in-frame clones and misses some; the assay was immunoSEQ multiplex PCR. Of approximately 120,000 clones detected, over 85% appear once; the ten largest clones hold about 1.9%. The specimen was PBMCs. The receptors shown here come from a woman aged 18-29 years in good health and CMV-seronegative. Both conserved end residues are part of each CDR3. A D gene is named only where the DNA matches it firmly. Where a row states a size, it is once, few, many or the class of an expanded clone; other rows omit it.

>TRBJ2-7|NA|TRBD2|TRBV7-2
TGTGCCAGCAGCCAACCGACTAGCGCCACCTACGAGCAGTACTTC
CASSQPTSATYEQYF
>TRBJ2-7|once|NA|TRBV28
TGTGCCAGCACCCCAGCGGGCCCAGCCTACGAGCAGTACTTC
CASTPAGPAYEQYF
>TRBJ1-2|NA|NA|TRBV2
TGTGCCAGCAGGACCCCGGGAGCTAACTATGGCTACACCTTC
CASRTPGANYGYTF
>TRBJ2-7|NA|NA|TRBV7-6
TGTGCCAGCAGCTTACGGGACACCGGCGACGAGCAGTACTTC
CASSLRDTGDEQYF
>TRBJ2-7|once|NA|TRBV6-5
TGTGCCAGCAGTCAGATCCCCAGGGGAATCTACGAGCAGTACTTC
CASSQIPRGIYEQYF
>TRBJ2-3|NA|TRBD2|TRBV28
TGTGCCAGCAGAACGCCGGGGGGGCGGGCAGATACGCAGTATTTT
CASRTPGGRADTQYF
>TRBJ2-2|once|NA|TRBV7-9
TGTGCCAGCAGCTCCACCCGCGGGACAGTCGTTTACGGGGAGCTGTTTTTT
CASSSTRGTVVYGELFF
>TRBJ2-4|NA|TRBD1|TRBV28
TGTGCCACAAAGGACAGGTCTACCTTAGCCAAAAACATTCAGTACTTC
CATKDRSTLAKNIQYF
>TRBJ2-1|NA|TRBD2|TRBV19
TGTGCCAGTAGTATCTTTTTTCTGGGTAGCGGGATGTACAATGAGCAGTTCTTC
CASSIFFLGSGMYNEQFF
>TRBJ2-3|NA|NA|TRBV9
TGTGCCAGCAGCGTAGGAGGATCTTCTAGCACAGATACGCAGTATTTT
CASSVGGSSSTDTQYF
>TRBJ1-1|once|NA|TRBV23-1
TGCGCCAGCAGTCAATCGCAAGGACTCCTGAGGAACACTGAAGCTTTCTTT
CASSQSQGLLRNTEAFF
>TRBJ2-5|once|NA|TRBV4-1
TGCGCCAGCAGCCACCTCGGGGGGCGGGAGACCCAGTACTTC
CASSHLGGRETQYF
>TRBJ1-2|NA|NA|TRBV5-1
TGCGCCAGCAGCATAAAGGACTTAACATATGGCTACACCTTC
CASSIKDLTYGYTF
>TRBJ1-5|NA|NA|TRBV28
TGTGCCAGCAGTCCCCTGACTGTATCCCGACAGCCCCAGCATTTT
CASSPLTVSRQPQHF
>TRBJ1-4|NA|NA|TRBV19
TGTGCCAGTATGGGCAGGGAAAAACTGTTTTTT
CASMGREKLFF
>TRBJ2-1|NA|TRBD1|TRBV28
TGTGCCAGCAGTGAAGGGACAGTTCAGGTCTCCTACAATGAGCAGTTCTTC
CASSEGTVQVSYNEQFF
>TRBJ2-3|NA|TRBD1|TRBV6-4
TGTGCCAGCAGCGAGGACAGGGTGAGGACAGATACGCAGTATTTT
CASSEDRVRTDTQYF
>TRBJ1-1|NA|TRBD1|TRBV7-8
TGTGCCAGCAGCCGGACGGACAGGAGGGGCGCTTTCTTT
CASSRTDRRGAFF
>TRBJ2-3|NA|NA|TRBV19
TGTGCCAGTAGTGTCCCGGGGGACTCCCCTGATACGCAGTATTTT
CASSVPGDSPDTQYF
>TRBJ1-5|NA|TRBD1|TRBV4-1
TGCGCCAGCAGCCAACGGGGAGGACAGGGATCGTATAGCAATCAGCCCCAGCATTTT
CASSQRGGQGSYSNQPQHF
>TRBJ1-5|NA|NA|TRBV19
TGTGCCAGTAGTCCCTCGGTAGGGGGTTATCAGCCCCAGCATTTT
CASSPSVGGYQPQHF
>TRBJ2-7|NA|NA|TRBV19
TGTGCCAGTTCGGGTGGGGGCCCTCCCTACGAGCAGTACTTC
CASSGGGPPYEQYF
>TRBJ2-3|NA|TRBD1|TRBV27
TGTGCCAGCAGTCTCTACCACCGGGACAGACAGAAAGATACGCAGTATTTT
CASSLYHRDRQKDTQYF
>TRBJ2-1|NA|NA|TRBV5-1
TGCGCCAGCAGCTTGGCTCCCTCCCCCTCCTACAATGAGCAGTTCTTC
CASSLAPSPSYNEQFF
>TRBJ2-7|NA|NA|TRBV5-1
TGCGCCAGCAGCTTGTGGAGGGTTTGGGAGCAGTACTTC
CASSLWRVWEQYF
>TRBJ2-7|NA|NA|TRBV4-1
TGCGCCAGCAGCCAAGTCTTCCAGGGCTCCTACGAGCAGTACTTC
CASSQVFQGSYEQYF